Listed below are T cell receptor beta chains from one sample, sequenced in a study of T cells after yellow fever vaccination. TCRdb re-derived calls from the 5' RACE reads in MiXCR, one entry per CDR3 protein. This sample carries around 260,000 distinct CDR3 sequences, around 4.9% of them seen once, and the ten largest clones take around 3.3%. The specimen comprised CD4+ T cells sorted from PBMCs, sampled on the day of the yellow fever booster vaccination. Receptors originate from a young man who received the YFV17D yellow fever vaccine. Both conserved end residues are part of each CDR3. Fields, in order: clone size, V gene, J gene, D gene, CDR3 DNA, CDR3 protein. A D gene is named only where the DNA matches it firmly. Clone size is given for some rows only: seen once, a few or many times, or a class if the clone is expanded.

clone_size: many
v_call: TRBV7-9
j_call: TRBJ1-1
d_call: .
cdr3_nt: TGTGCCAGCACCGCTCAGGGAGAGACTGAAGCTTTCTTT
cdr3_aa: CASTAQGETEAFF

clone_size: .
v_call: TRBV6-5
j_call: TRBJ1-1
d_call: .
cdr3_nt: TGTGCCAGCAGTGCGGAGGGGAGTAACACTGAAGCTTTCTTT
cdr3_aa: CASSAEGSNTEAFF

clone_size: few
v_call: TRBV6-5
j_call: TRBJ2-7
d_call: .
cdr3_nt: TGTGCCAGCAGCACCAAGGCGGGCGGAGCCTACGAGCAGTACTTC
cdr3_aa: CASSTKAGGAYEQYF

clone_size: many
v_call: TRBV3-1
j_call: TRBJ1-1
d_call: .
cdr3_nt: TGTGCCAGCAGCCCCAGGGTTAGGAACACTGAAGCTTTCTTT
cdr3_aa: CASSPRVRNTEAFF

clone_size: .
v_call: TRBV12-3/TRBV12-4
j_call: TRBJ1-6
d_call: TRBD1
cdr3_nt: TGTGCCAGCAGTTTTAACAGGGGTTTGAATTCACCCCTCCACTTT
cdr3_aa: CASSFNRGLNSPLHF

clone_size: .
v_call: TRBV4-3
j_call: TRBJ2-1
d_call: TRBD2
cdr3_nt: TGCGCCAGCAGCCAAAATATCTTCGGGGAGGGGCTTTACAATGAGCAGTTCTTC
cdr3_aa: CASSQNIFGEGLYNEQFF

clone_size: .
v_call: TRBV4-1
j_call: TRBJ1-5
d_call: .
cdr3_nt: TGCGCCAGCAGCCAAGAGTATCGCAATCAGCCCCAGCATTTT
cdr3_aa: CASSQEYRNQPQHF

clone_size: .
v_call: TRBV7-2
j_call: TRBJ2-5
d_call: .
cdr3_nt: TGTGCCAGCAGCTTGGGGCTGAGGGGGGAAAAAGAGACCCAGTACTTC
cdr3_aa: CASSLGLRGEKETQYF

clone_size: few
v_call: TRBV4-1
j_call: TRBJ1-3
d_call: TRBD1
cdr3_nt: TGCGCCAGCAGCCAAGCCGGGACAGAGTTTTTT
cdr3_aa: CASSQAGTEFF

clone_size: few
v_call: TRBV20-1
j_call: TRBJ2-6
d_call: .
cdr3_nt: TGCAGTGCTCCTACTAGGTCTGGGGCCAACGTCCTGACTTTC
cdr3_aa: CSAPTRSGANVLTF

clone_size: .
v_call: TRBV6-5
j_call: TRBJ1-2
d_call: .
cdr3_nt: TGTGCCAGCAGTTTAGCGTTTGGGCAGGTTAATGGCTACACCTTC
cdr3_aa: CASSLAFGQVNGYTF

clone_size: .
v_call: TRBV7-2
j_call: TRBJ2-7
d_call: TRBD2
cdr3_nt: TGTGCCAGCAGCAAACTAGCGGGGGGGACCTACGAGCAGTACTTC
cdr3_aa: CASSKLAGGTYEQYF

clone_size: many
v_call: TRBV6-5
j_call: TRBJ2-3
d_call: TRBD2
cdr3_nt: TGTGCCAGCAGTTACCCCAGGAGCGGGGGCCTTGTCTGGTATTTT
cdr3_aa: CASSYPRSGGLVWYF

clone_size: few
v_call: TRBV5-1
j_call: TRBJ2-2
d_call: .
cdr3_nt: TGCGCCAGCAGCTTGGAACCGAACACCGGGGAGCTGTTTTTT
cdr3_aa: CASSLEPNTGELFF

clone_size: once
v_call: TRBV28
j_call: TRBJ2-5
d_call: .
cdr3_nt: TGTGCCAGCAGTTTGATTGGGGGTGGGGAAGAGACCCAGTACTTC
cdr3_aa: CASSLIGGGEETQYF

clone_size: many
v_call: TRBV7-8
j_call: TRBJ2-1
d_call: .
cdr3_nt: TGTGCCAGCAGCTTAGTAGATGAGCAGTTCTTC
cdr3_aa: CASSLVDEQFF

clone_size: .
v_call: TRBV6-6
j_call: TRBJ2-2
d_call: TRBD2
cdr3_nt: TGTGCCAGCAGTTACCCCCGGAGTAGCGGGGGATCGAACACCGGGGAGCTGTTTTTT
cdr3_aa: CASSYPRSSGGSNTGELFF

clone_size: .
v_call: TRBV5-1
j_call: TRBJ2-7
d_call: .
cdr3_nt: TGCGCCAGCAGTCCCCAGCCCGCGTCCCCGGGGTCCAACGAGCAGTACTTC
cdr3_aa: CASSPQPASPGSNEQYF

clone_size: few
v_call: TRBV19
j_call: TRBJ2-1
d_call: TRBD1
cdr3_nt: TGTGCCAGTAGTTCGACAGGGTCCGTTGGTGAGCAGTTCTTC
cdr3_aa: CASSSTGSVGEQFF

clone_size: few
v_call: TRBV4-3
j_call: TRBJ1-2
d_call: .
cdr3_nt: TGCGCCAGCAGCCGCGGACACGGAGACTATGGCTACACCTTC
cdr3_aa: CASSRGHGDYGYTF

clone_size: .
v_call: TRBV30
j_call: TRBJ1-2
d_call: TRBD1
cdr3_nt: TGTGCCTGGACGGGGACAGCGTTTAACTATGGCTACACCTTC
cdr3_aa: CAWTGTAFNYGYTF

clone_size: many
v_call: TRBV5-1
j_call: TRBJ2-6
d_call: TRBD1
cdr3_nt: TGCGCCAGCAGCTCCAGGGGGCCCGACTCTGGGGCCAACGTCCTGACTTTC
cdr3_aa: CASSSRGPDSGANVLTF

clone_size: many
v_call: TRBV5-1
j_call: TRBJ2-5
d_call: .
cdr3_nt: TGCGCCAGCAGCCATTCCGGGACGGGGCCAGGAGAGACCCAGTACTTC
cdr3_aa: CASSHSGTGPGETQYF

clone_size: many
v_call: TRBV3-1
j_call: TRBJ2-1
d_call: .
cdr3_nt: TGTGCCAGCAGCCTACGGGACGCCAGCGGTTCTGAGCAGTTCTTC
cdr3_aa: CASSLRDASGSEQFF

clone_size: many
v_call: TRBV12-3/TRBV12-4
j_call: TRBJ1-2
d_call: TRBD1
cdr3_nt: TGTGCCAGCAGTTGGACAGGATATGGCTACACCTTC
cdr3_aa: CASSWTGYGYTF

clone_size: few
v_call: TRBV7-2
j_call: TRBJ2-7
d_call: .
cdr3_nt: TGTGCCAGCAGCTTAGGGGTCACACGAACGTACGAGCAGTACTTC
cdr3_aa: CASSLGVTRTYEQYF